This passage covers 26 T cell receptor beta chains from one sample sequenced in a study of shared clonotypes between healthy human individuals. TCRdb keeps only in-frame clones here, not all; method: immunoSEQ multiplex PCR. This table holds some 1.4 million clones, more than 95% found once. The sample comprised naive CD4+ T cells sorted from blood. Subset noted: CD45RA+ positively selected. The receptors were sampled from a man aged 30 to 39 in good health.

V gene TRBV10-2 combines with J gene TRBJ1-4; 7 bases are shared with TRBD1. Germline CDR1 WSHSY, CDR2 SAAADI. After removal of 7 bases from V and 7 bases from J, the junction contained 12 bases not matched to a gene. CDR3 length equals 15 residues. CDR3 bases: TGCGCCAGCAAACAGGGGAAGGTTTTGGGTGAAAAACTGTTTTTT. Protein product: CASKQGKVLGEKLFF.

This sequence joins TRBV18 and TRBJ1-2, with D maybe TRBD1 (6 bases). The V end was cut by 2 bases, the J end by 6 bases, with 10 bases between. CDR3 size: 13 residues. Germline CDR1 KGHSH, CDR2 LQKENI. CDR3 in amino acids: CASSPAQGDGYTF. The CDR3 DNA reads as TGTGCCAGCTCACCAGCACAGGGTGATGGCTACACCTTC.

This chain uses TRBV14 with TRBJ1-1; tentative D call: TRBD1 (5 bases). This CDR3 contains 14 residues. Germline V gene data show CDR1 as SGHDN and CDR2 as FVKESK. V shed 6 bases and J shed 3 bases, with 14 bases lying between them. The CDR3, as DNA: TGTGCCAGCAGTCGGGACGGGGGTTACACTGAAGCTTTCTTT. This gives the protein CASSRDGGYTEAFF.

The chain recombines TRBV27 with TRBJ2-1; 10 bases are a match to TRBD2. V lost 2 bases to trimming and J lost 5 bases; unmatched junction nucleotides: 6. Germline loops: CDR1 MNHEY, CDR2 SMNVEV (reference sequence). The CDR3 is 16 residues long. CDR3 DNA: TGTGCCAGCAGTTTAAGAGGGACTAGCGCCCACAATGAGCAGTTCTTC. Translated: CASSLRGTSAHNEQFF.

The V gene is TRBV20-1, the J gene TRBJ2-3; D may be TRBD1 (5 bases). V shed 0 bases and J shed 11 bases, with 9 bases lying between them. CDR1 is DFQATT, CDR2 SNEGSKA, per germline (reference sequence). The CDR3 has 11 residues. CDR3 amino acids: CSARDPREQYF. The CDR3 DNA reads TGCAGTGCTAGAGACCCCAGGGAGCAGTATTTT.

This chain links TRBV6-1 with TRBJ1-1, with D possibly being TRBD1 (5 bases). Trimming pared 11 bases from V and 7 bases from J, leaving 14 bases between. Germline assignment: CDR1 MNHNS and CDR2 SASEGT. The CDR3 is 11 amino acids. The chain's CDR3 is CAHRSSSEAFF. As DNA, the CDR3 is TGTGCCCACAGGAGTAGCAGTGAAGCTTTCTTT.

The chain employs TRBV5-5 and TRBJ2-2, with 10 bases fitting TRBD1. Germline V lookup: CDR1 SGHKS, CDR2 YYEKEE (reference sequence). With 4 bases clipped from V and 5 bases from J, the junction kept 11 bases outside the gene matches. The CDR3 covers 17 residues. The CDR3 protein is CASSQDTWGQGTGELFF. CDR3 nucleotides: TGTGCCAGCAGCCAAGACACATGGGGACAGGGGACCGGGGAGCTGTTTTTT.

This chain links TRBV28 with TRBJ2-5, with D possibly being TRBD2 (6 bases). The CDR3 length is 14 residues. Trimming left V 5 bases short and J 2 bases short, with 12 bases between. Germline V gives CDR1 MDHEN, CDR2 SYDVKM. CDR3 sequence: CASSPGLLQETQYF. CDR3 in DNA: TGTGCCAGCAGTCCGGGACTGCTACAAGAGACCCAGTACTTC.

This chain joins TRBV28 and TRBJ1-2; 9 nucleotides match TRBD1. Looked up from germline, CDR1 is MDHEN and CDR2 is SYDVKM. The CDR3 covers 15 residues. Trimming at V came to 5 bases and at J to 8 bases, leaving 12 bases not matched to a gene. Here the CDR3 reads CASSVTGTGTFGYTF. The CDR3 bases are TGTGCCAGCAGTGTAACCGGGACAGGGACTTTCGGCTACACCTTC.

The CDR3 sequence: CASRYPGTQETQYF. CDR3 in DNA: TGTGCCAGCAGGTATCCGGGGACCCAAGAGACCCAGTACTTC. This chain links TRBV7-9 with TRBJ2-5; D is possibly TRBD1 or TRBD2 (5 bases each). Germline loops: CDR1 SEHNR, CDR2 FQNEAQ (reference sequence). V dropped 6 bases and J dropped 1 base, with 12 bases sitting between them. This CDR3 is 14 amino acids long.

This clone has more than one count but fewer than ten. V gene TRBV6-1 combines with J gene TRBJ2-7, with 14 bases identical to TRBD2. This CDR3 comprises 15 residues. Trimming at V came to 4 bases and at J to 6 bases, leaving 5 bases not matched to a gene. Germline CDR1 and CDR2: MNHNS and SASEGT. For the CDR3, the DNA is TGTGCCAGCAGTGGGGGGACTAGCGGGAGTGGCGAGCAGTACTTC. Protein sequence: CASSGGTSGSGEQYF.

This clone appeared a single time. The V gene is TRBV5-6, the J gene TRBJ2-3, with a weak D call TRBD1 (6 bases). The V end lost 2 bases, the J end lost 2 bases, and 18 bases lay between the germline ends. Germline V gives CDR1 SGHDT, CDR2 YYEEEE. The CDR3 has 17 amino acids. The CDR3 nucleotides are TGTGCCAGCAGCTTTCAATACCGGGACATTCACACAGATACGCAGTATTTT. This gives the protein CASSFQYRDIHTDTQYF.

The chain employs TRBV10-1 and TRBJ2-7; D assignment may be TRBD1 or TRBD2 (5 bases each). The CDR3 consists of 14 residues. Trimming took 3 bases from V and 0 from J, leaving 9 bases between them. Germline assignment: CDR1 WNHNN and CDR2 SYGVQD (reference sequence). In DNA, the CDR3 is TGCGCCAGCAGTGAAGGTGGGACCTCCTACGAGCAGTACTTC. Protein sequence: CASSEGGTSYEQYF.

This rearrangement joins TRBV7-3 to TRBJ2-1; no clear D gene. Deletions cut 2 bases from V and 7 bases from J, with 3 bases between. This CDR3 has 11 amino acids. CDR1 and CDR2 from the germline V gene are SGHTA and FQGTGA. CDR3 loop: CASSLVNEQFF. CDR3 nucleotide sequence: TGTGCCAGCAGCTTAGTGAATGAGCAGTTCTTC. Based on the CDR3 plus reference TRBV7-3 and TRBJ2-1, the full variable domain is GAGVSQTPSNKVTEKGKYVELRCDPISGHTALYWYRQSLGQGPEFLIYFQGTGAADDSGLPNDRFFAVRPEGSVSTLKIQRTERGDSAVYLCASSLVNEQFFGPGTRLTVL.

The V gene is TRBV28, the J gene TRBJ2-7; no reliable D call. V lost 8 bases, J lost 7 bases, and 15 bases lay in between. Germline V gives CDR1 MDHEN, CDR2 SYDVKM. CDR3 length equals 12 residues. The CDR3 DNA is TGTGCCAGCCGCACATTGGTCGGGGAGCAGTACTTC. This encodes CASRTLVGEQYF.

Note on this clone: Different DNA sequences within this sample yield the same CDR3. The rearrangement uses TRBV28 and TRBJ1-2; D is unclear. The CDR3 is 11 residues long. Germline CDR1 and CDR2: MDHEN and SYDVKM. Deletions cut 5 bases from V and 4 bases from J, with 5 bases between. CDR3: CASSSSYGYTF. In DNA, the CDR3 is TGTGCCAGCAGTAGTAGCTATGGCTACACCTTC.

The chain joins TRBV27 to TRBJ2-2, with 12 positions matching TRBD2. The germline V gene has CDR1 MNHEY and CDR2 SMNVEV (reference sequence). This CDR3 comprises 15 residues. V gave up 5 bases and J gave up 9 bases; unmatched junction bases: 7. The CDR3: CASSPSGTSGRELFF. The CDR3 bases are TGTGCCAGCAGTCCCTCAGGGACTAGCGGGCGGGAGCTGTTTTTT.

The V call is TRBV29-1, the J call TRBJ2-3; D gene uncertain. This CDR3 has 12 amino acids. Trimming took 7 bases from V and 1 from J, leaving 9 bases between them. The germline gives CDR1 SQVTM, CDR2 ANQGSEA. CDR3 amino acids: CSAPGGTDTQYF. In nucleotides, the CDR3 is TGCAGCGCCCCCGGTGGCACAGATACGCAGTATTTT.

The rearrangement joins TRBV9 to TRBJ2-6; TRBD1 matches at 12 bases. CDR3 size: 17 residues. Germline values: CDR1 SGDLS, CDR2 YYNGEE. V trimming: 4 bases; J trimming: 2 bases; junction bases outside the gene matches: 4. The DNA of the CDR3 is TGTGCCAGCAGCCCGGGACAGGGGGCGGCTGGGGCCAACGTCCTGACTTTC. It specifies CASSPGQGAAGANVLTF.

This clone was observed a single time. The chain couples TRBV6-6 to TRBJ2-7; unclear D gene. Trimming took 2 bases from V and 2 from J, leaving 7 bases between them. This CDR3 spans 13 amino acids. Germline CDR1 reads MNHNY; CDR2 reads SVGAGI (reference sequence). The CDR3 nucleotides read TGTGCCAGCAGTTACCTGCTCGCCTACGAGCAGTACTTC. It encodes CASSYLLAYEQYF.

CDR3 sequence (DNA): TGCGCCAGCAGTCCTGAGGGGTGCACTGAAGCTTTCTTT. Residues: CASSPEGCTEAFF. The gene calls are TRBV23-1 and TRBJ1-1, with D possibly TRBD1 on 5 matching bases. TRBV23-1 is sorted into the ORF group, with uncertain function. Trimming cost V 4 bases and J 4 bases, with 10 bases left between them. There are 13 residues in the CDR3.

This rearrangement joins TRBV5-1 to TRBJ2-3; D possibly corresponds to TRBD2 (6 bases). V gave up 1 base and J gave up 2 bases, with 11 bases separating them. Per germline, CDR1 SGHRS and CDR2 YFSETQ. The length of the CDR3 is 15 residues. In DNA form, the CDR3 reads TGCGCCAGCAGCTTGTATGCGGGGCCCACAGATACGCAGTATTTT. Its protein product is CASSLYAGPTDTQYF.

The chain couples TRBV28 to TRBJ1-5; unclear D gene. Germline values: CDR1 MDHEN, CDR2 SYDVKM. This CDR3 has 15 residues. V was cut by 3 bases and J by 2 bases, with 11 bases left in between. The CDR3 loop is CASSLGRRRNQPQHF. CDR3 DNA sequence: TGTGCCAGCAGTTTGGGAAGGAGGCGCAATCAGCCCCAGCATTTT.

The chain has TRBV7-9 and TRBJ2-3; 8 bases agree with TRBD2. The CDR3 contains 14 residues. Losses at the gene ends were 3 bases for V and 3 bases for J; bases not matched to a gene: 2. Per the germline V gene, CDR1 is SEHNR and CDR2 is FQNEAQ (reference sequence). DNA of the CDR3: TGTGCCAGCAGCTTCACGGGAGGGACAGATACGCAGTATTTT. Translated: CASSFTGGTDTQYF.

The genes are TRBV30 and TRBJ2-1; D may be TRBD2 (6 bases). The CDR3 runs 15 residues. Germline assignment: CDR1 GTSNPN and CDR2 SVGIG (reference sequence). Trimming took off 1 base at V and 3 bases at J, with 13 bases between the two ends. In DNA, the CDR3 is TGTGCCTGGAGTGGGATAGCGGCACACTACAATGAGCAGTTCTTC. It translates to CAWSGIAAHYNEQFF.

The chain has TRBV2 and TRBJ2-1; perhaps D is TRBD1 or TRBD2 (5 bases each). V lost 7 bases and J lost 7, with 17 bases in between. The CDR3 runs 14 residues. Germline lookup yields CDR1 SNHLY and CDR2 FYNNEI. The CDR3 nucleotides are TGTGCCAGCACTTCGGGACCCCCCCCTAATGAGCAGTTCTTC. It yields the protein CASTSGPPPNEQFF.